The clone carrying this T cell receptor beta chain was found many times. The sample is drawn from a study of T cells in Graves' hyperthyroidism and ophthalmopathy. No ophthalmopathy progression within 18 months constituted stable Graves' hyperthyroidism. Fresh peripheral blood, about 9.6 ml, yielded the PBMCs. The source material, RNA transcripts, was used to amplify TCR beta CDR3 regions. An initial round of RT-PCR targeting the TCR CDR3 relied on the HTBI primer set. From the multiplex PCR reads, TCRdb called clonotypes with MiXCR, one entry per CDR3 protein. The table shows 300,000 to 450,000 distinct CDR3 sequences, with over 11% occurring only once. The CDR3 is 13 amino acids. V was pared by 4 bases and J by 2 bases, with 6 bases between. CDR1 is SNHLY, CDR2 FYNNEI, per germline.

The sample consisted of blood. The TCR was taken from a woman in her sixties with Graves' hyperthyroidism. The V gene is TRBV2, the J gene TRBJ1-3, with no clear D. The CDR3 is CASSGQTGNTIYF. Written as DNA, the CDR3 is TGTGCCAGCAGTGGGCAGACTGGAAACACCATATATTTT.